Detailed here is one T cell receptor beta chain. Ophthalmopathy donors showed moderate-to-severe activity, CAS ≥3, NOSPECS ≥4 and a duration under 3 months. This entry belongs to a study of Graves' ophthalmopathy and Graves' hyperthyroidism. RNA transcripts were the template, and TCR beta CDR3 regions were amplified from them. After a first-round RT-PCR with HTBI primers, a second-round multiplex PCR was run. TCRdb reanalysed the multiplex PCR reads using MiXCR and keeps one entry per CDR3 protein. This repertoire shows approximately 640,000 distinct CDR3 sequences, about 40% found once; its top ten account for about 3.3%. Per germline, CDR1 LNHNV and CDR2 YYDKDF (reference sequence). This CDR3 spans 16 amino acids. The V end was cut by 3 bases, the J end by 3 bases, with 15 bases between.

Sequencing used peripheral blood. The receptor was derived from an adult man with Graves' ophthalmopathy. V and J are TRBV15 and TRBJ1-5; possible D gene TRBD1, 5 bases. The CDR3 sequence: CATSSLSGSINQPQHF. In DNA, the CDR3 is TGTGCCACCAGCAGCTTGTCAGGGAGCATCAATCAGCCCCAGCATTTT.